What follows describes a single T cell receptor beta chain. Antigen specificity is unknown. Germline V lookup: CDR1 SGHTA, CDR2 FQGTGA. The CDR3 runs to 13 residues. The ends were cut back, 4 bases at V and 0 bases at J, with 6 bases in the middle. The table came from immunoSEQ multiplex PCR; TCRdb's copy has only in-frame clones and leaves some out. Among around 86,000 clones listed, approximately 93% were seen once. The sample belongs to a study of cytomegalovirus exposure and HLA in healthy donors. Study observations and caveats: Rarity marked most TCR sequences, yet some public TCRs occurred in many donors.

The sequenced sample consisted of PBMCs. The clonotype originates from a woman aged 25-40 years in good health and CMV-seropositive. V usage is TRBV7-3 and J usage is TRBJ1-1, with D unclear. CDR3 sequence: CASSSLVNTEAFF. DNA of the CDR3: TGTGCCAGCAGCTCCCTCGTGAACACTGAAGCTTTCTTT.